This T cell receptor beta chain was retrieved from a study of CD4 T cells in relation to SARS-CoV-2 and coronaviruses. Some clones are missing from TCRdb's copy, which holds only in-frame ones; the method was immunoSEQ multiplex PCR. The table includes around 23,000 clones, approximately 72% detected once. CD4+ T cells from unexposed donors were obtained before the COVID-19 pandemic (2011-2018). CD4+ T cells were isolated from the cells after about nine days of culture. V was cut by 10 bases and J by 4 bases, with 17 bases left in between. Germline assignment: CDR1 MGHRA and CDR2 YSYEKL. The CDR3 is made up of 14 amino acids. As for this clone: Its cognate antigen is unknown.

This clonotype was sampled from a human donor in good health. The rearrangement uses TRBV4-1 and TRBJ1-5; D gene uncertain. Sequenced sample: CD4+ T cells from PBMCs, cultured in vitro. CDR3 region: CANRRRDCNQPQHF. The CDR3 bases are TGCGCCAACCGACGACGGGATTGTAATCAGCCCCAGCATTTT.